These 24 T cell receptor beta chains were sequenced from one sample in a study of T cell responses to AZD1222 COVID-19 vaccine. Repertoires were generated with immunoSEQ multiplex PCR, while TCRdb's copy carries only in-frame clones and drops some. The sample contains around 180,000 clones, about 87% of which appear only once. The sample was peripheral blood, taken on day 0 of AZD1222 vaccination. The receptors derive from an adult in good health.

The gene calls are TRBV15 and TRBJ1-4; 8 bases are shared with TRBD1. The CDR3 contains 16 residues. Germline trimming cut 1 base from V and 5 bases from J; bases unmatched to any gene: 6. Germline V gene sequence: CDR1 LNHNV, CDR2 YYDKDF (reference sequence). CDR3 protein: CATSRGQTGENEKLFF. The CDR3 DNA follows: TGTGCCACCAGCAGAGGTCAGACAGGGGAAAATGAAAAACTGTTTTTT.

The chain employs TRBV2 and TRBJ1-5; D unclear. The CDR3 has 17 amino acids. CDR1 is SNHLY and CDR2 is FYNNEI in the germline V gene. Between the trimmed V and J ends, which lost 2 bases and 7 bases, there was a span of 21 bases. The CDR3, as DNA: TGTGCCAGCAGTGAATCCTGGGGTGAGGGAATAGGACAGCCCCAGCATTTT. Protein sequence: CASSESWGEGIGQPQHF. Full variable domain (missing parts from reference TRBV2 and TRBJ1-5): EPEVTQTPSHQVTQMGQEVILRCVPISNHLYFYWYRQILGQKVEFLVSFYNNEISEKSEIFDDQFSVERPDGSNFTLKIRSTKLEDSAMYFCASSESWGEGIGQPQHFGDGTRLSIL.

J is TRBJ2-7 and V is TRBV12-3 or TRBV12-4; D remains unclear. The CDR3 is 13 residues long. Trimming cost V 5 bases and J 2 bases, with 10 bases left between them. The CDR3 sequence is CASSAGRTYEQYF. The CDR3 coding sequence is TGTGCCAGCAGTGCCGGACGGACCTACGAGCAGTACTTC.

This sequence joins TRBV28 and TRBJ2-3, with D perhaps TRBD2 (6 bases). This CDR3 region has 13 residues. V dropped 8 bases and J dropped 2 bases, with 11 bases sitting between them. Germline CDR1 and CDR2: MDHEN and SYDVKM. The CDR3 DNA reads TGTGCCAGCCTGGGGGGAAACACAGATACGCAGTATTTT. Amino acid sequence: CASLGGNTDTQYF. The complete variable domain, with remaining parts taken from reference TRBV28 and TRBJ2-3, reads DVKVTQSSRYLVKRTGEKVFLECVQDMDHENMFWYRQDPGLGLRLIYFSYDVKMKEKGDIPEGYSVSREKKERFSLILESASTNQTSMYLCASLGGNTDTQYFGPGTRLTVL.

The chain uses TRBV2 and TRBJ2-3, with D tentatively TRBD1 (8 bases). Trimming took off 5 bases at V and 1 base at J, with 13 bases between the two ends. Per germline, CDR1 SNHLY and CDR2 FYNNEI. The CDR3 length is 15 residues. The CDR3 DNA is TGTGCCAGCAGTAAACAGGGGGGGGGCACAGATACGCAGTATTTT. Translating gives CASSKQGGGTDTQYF.

This clone occurred many times. This chain joins TRBV7-9 and TRBJ1-4; no firm D call. CDR3 size: 16 residues. From germline, CDR1 is SEHNR and CDR2 FQNEAQ (reference sequence). V dropped 5 bases and J dropped 0 bases, with 13 bases sitting between them. CDR3 protein: CASSQVGFTTNEKLFF. The CDR3 region has the DNA TGTGCCAGCAGCCAAGTGGGGTTTACAACTAATGAAAAACTGTTTTTT.

The V and J genes are TRBV7-9 and TRBJ1-3, with 9 positions matching TRBD1. The CDR3 spans 16 residues. Per the germline V gene, CDR1 is SEHNR and CDR2 is FQNEAQ (reference sequence). V lost 8 bases, J lost 0 bases, and 8 bases stayed unmatched. CDR3 coding DNA: TGTGCCAGCGGACAGGGGACACCAAGCTCTGGAAACACCATATATTTT. It specifies CASGQGTPSSGNTIYF.

This chain connects TRBV6-6 to TRBJ1-6; 7 bases agree with TRBD1. Germline CDR1 MNHNY, CDR2 SVGAGI (reference sequence). Trimming removed 5 bases from V and 10 bases from J; junction bases left unmatched: 17. The CDR3 totals 17 residues. This CDR3 reads CASSPDHGGGLRSPLHF. CDR3 DNA sequence: TGTGCCAGCAGTCCAGACCATGGAGGGGGCCTTAGGTCACCCCTCCACTTT.

For the CDR3, the DNA is TGTGCCACTCTCAGGAACTCTGGGGCCAACGTCCTGACTTTC. Protein sequence: CATLRNSGANVLTF. The rearrangement links TRBV19 to TRBJ2-6; no reliable D call. Germline CDR1 LNHDA, CDR2 SQIVND (reference sequence). This CDR3 has 14 amino acids. Trimming took off 10 bases at V and 0 bases at J, with 10 bases between the two ends.

The rearrangement joins TRBV4-3 to TRBJ2-2; D gene unclear. V shed 6 bases and J shed 4 bases, with 15 bases lying between them. Germline V CDR1 and CDR2: LGHNA, YSLEER. The CDR3 sequence is 15 residues long. CDR3 in amino acids: CASSLRAGSTGELFF. The CDR3 DNA reads TGCGCCAGCAGTCTCCGCGCTGGTAGCACCGGGGAGCTGTTTTTT.

This clone was observed a few times. The rearrangement joins TRBV5-6 to TRBJ1-1; tentatively, D is TRBD1 (6 bases). Between the trimmed V and J ends, which lost 6 bases and 1 base, there was a span of 13 bases. The CDR3 extends over 14 amino acids. Germline V gene sequence: CDR1 SGHDT, CDR2 YYEEEE. The CDR3 nucleotides are TGTGCCAGCATGAGCGGACAGACGAACACTGAAGCTTTCTTT. This translates into CASMSGQTNTEAFF. Full variable domain (outside the CDR3, taken from reference TRBV5-6 and TRBJ1-1): DAGVTQSPTHLIKTRGQQVTLRCSPKSGHDTVSWYQQALGQGPQFIFQYYEEEERQRGNFPDRFSGHQFPNYSSELNVNALLLGDSALYLCASMSGQTNTEAFFGQGTRLTVV.

The rearrangement links TRBV6-5 to TRBJ2-7, with D uncertain. The CDR3 extends over 14 amino acids. The V end was cut by 0 bases, the J end by 2 bases, with 8 bases between. Germline CDR1 MNHEY, CDR2 SVGAGI. CDR3 bases: TGTGCCAGCAGTTACTCGGCAGACACCTACGAGCAGTACTTC. Its protein product is CASSYSADTYEQYF.

The V and J genes are TRBV19 and TRBJ2-5; TRBD2 is a possible D gene (7 bases). With 6 bases removed from V and 5 bases from J, the gap between germline ends came to 19 bases. This CDR3 is built from 15 residues. The V gene's germline CDR1 is LNHDA and CDR2 SQIVND (reference sequence). The CDR3 spells CASRRGGGTSETQYF. In DNA form, the CDR3 reads TGTGCCAGTAGGAGGGGGGGAGGGACTTCGGAGACCCAGTACTTC.

The chain links TRBV5-1 to TRBJ2-5; 10 bases align to TRBD2. The CDR3 is 18 residues long. The V gene's germline CDR1 is SGHRS and CDR2 YFSETQ. Trimming took 0 bases from V and 4 from J; bases not matched to a gene: 12. The CDR3 here is CASSLARLAGAGGETQYF. Here the CDR3 DNA reads TGCGCCAGCAGCTTGGCACGGCTAGCGGGGGCCGGGGGAGAGACCCAGTACTTC.

The DNA of the CDR3 is TGCGCCAGCAGCCTGGAAGGACCGCAGAATGAGCAGTTCTTC. It is translated as CASSLEGPQNEQFF. The chain recombines TRBV5-1 with TRBJ2-1; D uncertain. With 4 bases removed from V and 7 bases from J, the gap between germline ends came to 15 bases. Germline V CDR1 and CDR2: SGHRS, YFSETQ. This CDR3 has 14 residues.

The V gene is TRBV28, the J gene TRBJ1-5, with D maybe TRBD1 (6 bases). The germline V and J ends were trimmed by 6 bases and 3 bases, with 18 bases remaining between them. CDR3 length: 16 amino acids. Germline V gives CDR1 MDHEN, CDR2 SYDVKM. This chain's CDR3 is CASRLGGVIPNQPQHF. CDR3 bases: TGTGCCAGCAGACTAGGGGGTGTGATTCCCAATCAGCCCCAGCATTTT.

The V gene is TRBV4-3, the J gene TRBJ1-1, with TRBD1 as a possible D gene (6 bases). Looked up from germline, CDR1 is LGHNA and CDR2 is YSLEER. This CDR3 is built from 16 residues. The V gene lost 3 bases and the J gene lost 1 base, with 15 bases spanning the gap. The DNA for the CDR3 is TGCGCCAGCAGCCACACAAACAGGGAGACGAACACTGAAGCTTTCTTT. It translates to CASSHTNRETNTEAFF.

This chain joins TRBV5-4 and TRBJ2-1, with 7 bases matching TRBD2. V gave up 0 bases and J gave up 3 bases; unmatched junction bases: 6. Germline V gives CDR1 SGHNT, CDR2 YYREEE (reference sequence). The CDR3 totals 16 residues. CDR3 region: CASSLGAGEIYNEQFF. CDR3 DNA sequence: TGTGCCAGCAGCTTGGGCGCGGGGGAGATCTACAATGAGCAGTTCTTC.

The V call is TRBV24-1, the J call TRBJ1-2; weak D call: TRBD1 (6 bases). Germline V gene data show CDR1 as KGHDR and CDR2 as SFDVKD. The CDR3 runs 14 residues. V dropped 3 bases and J dropped 6 bases, with 13 bases sitting between them. The CDR3 protein is CATSDPDRLHGYTF. CDR3 in DNA: TGTGCCACCAGTGATCCCGACAGGTTACATGGCTACACCTTC.

CDR3 in amino acids: CASRYFVGALNSPLHF. Here the CDR3 DNA reads TGTGCCAGCCGATACTTCGTGGGGGCTTTAAATTCACCCCTCCACTTT. The chain is built from TRBV7-9 and TRBJ1-6; weak D call: TRBD1 (6 bases). Germline CDR1 reads SEHNR; CDR2 reads FQNEAQ (reference sequence). The CDR3 is 16 amino acids. Trimming left V 8 bases short and J 7 bases short, with 21 bases between.

The CDR3 region is CASTDPGAGETQYF. The CDR3 bases are TGTGCCAGCACCGACCCCGGGGCGGGAGAGACCCAGTACTTC. The chain recombines TRBV28 with TRBJ2-5; D assignment may be TRBD1 or TRBD2 (5 bases each). This CDR3 has 14 residues. Trimming took 7 bases from V and 4 from J, leaving 16 bases between them. Germline lookup yields CDR1 MDHEN and CDR2 SYDVKM.

This rearrangement joins TRBV5-4 to TRBJ2-3; 10 bases are shared with TRBD2. The germline CDR1 and CDR2 sequences are SGHNT and YYREEE (reference sequence). The CDR3 is made up of 16 amino acids. The V and J ends lost 1 base and 5 bases, in that order; junction bases with no gene match: 7. In DNA, the CDR3 is TGTGCCAGCAGCTTGATCCTAGCGGGAGCGGGAGATACGCAGTATTTT. Protein: CASSLILAGAGDTQYF.

This chain joins TRBV29-1 and TRBJ2-1; the match to TRBD2 covers 12 bases. There are 14 residues in the CDR3. Trimming removed 6 bases from V and 3 bases from J; junction bases left unmatched: 3. Germline V lookup: CDR1 SQVTM, CDR2 ANQGSEA. CDR3 nucleotides: TGCAGCGTCGGACTAGCGGGAAACTACAATGAGCAGTTCTTC. Protein sequence: CSVGLAGNYNEQFF.

The rearrangement joins TRBV7-9 to TRBJ2-7; 9 bases are shared with TRBD2. The CDR3 loop spans 14 amino acids. Germline V gene lookup returns CDR1 SEHNR and CDR2 FQNEAQ (reference sequence). With V trimmed by 3 bases and J by 3 bases, 3 bases remained unmatched. CDR3 protein: CASSLIAGVYEQYF. For the CDR3, the DNA is TGTGCCAGCAGCTTGATAGCGGGGGTCTACGAGCAGTACTTC.